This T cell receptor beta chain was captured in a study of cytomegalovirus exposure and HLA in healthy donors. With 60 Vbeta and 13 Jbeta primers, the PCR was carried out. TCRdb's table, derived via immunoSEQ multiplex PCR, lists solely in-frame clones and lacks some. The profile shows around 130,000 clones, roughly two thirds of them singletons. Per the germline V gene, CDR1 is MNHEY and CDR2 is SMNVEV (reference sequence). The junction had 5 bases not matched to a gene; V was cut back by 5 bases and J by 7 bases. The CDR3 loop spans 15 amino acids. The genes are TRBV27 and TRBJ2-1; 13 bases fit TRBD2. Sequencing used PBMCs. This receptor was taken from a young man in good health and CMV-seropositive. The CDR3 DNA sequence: TGTGCCAGCAGTGGACCGGGACTAGCGGGAAATGAGCAGTTCTTC. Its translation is CASSGPGLAGNEQFF.